A single sample gave rise to the 17 T cell receptor beta chains below, sequenced in a study of cytomegalovirus exposure and HLA in healthy donors. TCRdb keeps only in-frame clones here, not all; method: immunoSEQ multiplex PCR. The repertoire consists of roughly 190,000 clones, with roughly 86% occurring once and the leading ten covering over 1.1%. The sample taken for sequencing was PBMCs. The origin of the receptors is a woman aged 18 to 35 in good health and CMV-seronegative.

The chain carries TRBV6-4 and TRBJ2-2; D possibly corresponds to TRBD1 (6 bases). CDR3 length equals 16 residues. The V gene's germline CDR1 is MRHNA and CDR2 SNTAGT. Trimming took 4 bases from V and 7 from J, leaving 19 bases between them. CDR3 amino acids: CASSVEDSRGSGELFF. CDR3 in DNA: TGTGCCAGCAGTGTTGAGGACAGCCGGGGCAGCGGGGAGCTGTTTTTT.

The rearrangement joins TRBV2 to TRBJ2-5; 8 nucleotides line up with TRBD2. J gave up 5 bases and V 3 bases, and 8 bases lay outside the gene matches. The CDR3 consists of 15 residues. Germline V lookup: CDR1 SNHLY, CDR2 FYNNEI. CDR3 residues: CASSDGTRVDETQYF. CDR3 sequence (DNA): TGTGCCAGCAGTGACGGGACTAGGGTTGATGAGACCCAGTACTTC.

This chain joins TRBV27 and TRBJ1-2; 7 nucleotides align to TRBD1. Germline V lookup: CDR1 MNHEY, CDR2 SMNVEV (reference sequence). This CDR3 comprises 15 residues. V lost 5 bases and J lost 0; bases outside the gene matches: 6. CDR3 protein: CASSRGTVPNYGYTF. The CDR3 nucleotides read TGTGCCAGCAGTAGAGGGACAGTCCCTAACTATGGCTACACCTTC.

This clone was seen once. The rearrangement uses TRBV11-2 and TRBJ2-4; D possibly corresponds to TRBD2 (7 bases). Per the germline V gene, CDR1 is SGHAT and CDR2 is FQNNGV. The CDR3 length is 15 residues. Trimming stripped 2 bases from V and 9 bases from J, with 17 bases between. Here the CDR3 DNA reads TGTGCCAGCAGCTTAAGCGGGGTTCTAGGGGGCATTCAGTACTTC. It codes for CASSLSGVLGGIQYF.

The chain has TRBV10-2 and TRBJ2-4; TRBD2 agrees at 7 bases. This CDR3 spans 15 amino acids. The germline gives CDR1 WSHSY, CDR2 SAAADI. Trimming at V came to 4 bases and at J to 0 bases, leaving 3 bases not matched to a gene. CDR3 amino acids: CASSGSGIAKNIQYF. The CDR3 DNA reads TGCGCCAGCAGTGGCAGCGGGATAGCCAAAAACATTCAGTACTTC.

The chain carries TRBV9 and TRBJ2-7, with TRBD2 matching over 9 bases. After removal of 0 bases from V and 4 bases from J, the junction contained 8 bases not matched to a gene. The V gene's germline CDR1 is SGDLS and CDR2 YYNGEE. The CDR3 is 16 residues long. CDR3 DNA: TGTGCCAGCAGCGTAGAAGGGGCGGGAGGGGTTTACGAGCAGTACTTC. Translating gives CASSVEGAGGVYEQYF.

The chain has TRBV6-1 and TRBJ2-1; a weak D match, TRBD1 (5 bases). The CDR3 is 15 amino acids. Germline V CDR1 and CDR2: MNHNS, SASEGT. V shed 3 bases and J shed 2 bases, with 11 bases lying between them. CDR3 sequence (DNA): TGTGCCAGCAGTGACAGCTGGGGCCCCTACAATGAGCAGTTCTTC. Protein: CASSDSWGPYNEQFF.

This clone was detected once. This chain connects TRBV2 to TRBJ2-3; TRBD2 agrees at 15 bases. Trimming removed 4 bases from V and 3 bases from J; junction bases left unmatched: 11. The germline CDR1 and CDR2 sequences are SNHLY and FYNNEI. CDR3 length equals 19 residues. The CDR3: CASSVGLAGGIGETDTQYF. CDR3 DNA: TGTGCCAGCAGTGTAGGACTAGCGGGAGGGATTGGGGAAACAGATACGCAGTATTTT. Together with reference TRBV2 and TRBJ2-3, the CDR3 gives the full variable domain: EPEVTQTPSHQVTQMGQEVILRCVPISNHLYFYWYRQILGQKVEFLVSFYNNEISEKSEIFDDQFSVERPDGSNFTLKIRSTKLEDSAMYFCASSVGLAGGIGETDTQYFGPGTRLTVL.

This sequence joins TRBV11-3 and TRBJ1-1, with no clear D. CDR3 length: 18 amino acids. Germline CDR1 SGHNT, CDR2 YENEEA. Trimming left V 3 bases short and J 0 bases short, with 20 bases between. The CDR3: CASSFFLLRELLNTEAFF. For the CDR3, the DNA is TGTGCCAGCAGCTTTTTCCTCCTTAGGGAGTTATTGAACACTGAAGCTTTCTTT.

The genes are TRBV5-1 and TRBJ1-6; D uncertain. Trimming left V 1 base short and J 14 bases short, with 13 bases between. The CDR3 runs 13 residues. The germline V gene encodes CDR1 SGHRS and CDR2 YFSETQ. The CDR3 spells CASSLLGDTTLHF. The CDR3 DNA reads as TGCGCCAGCAGCTTGCTGGGAGATACGACCCTCCACTTT.

This rearrangement joins TRBV5-4 to TRBJ1-3; D might be TRBD1 (6 bases). This CDR3 is 14 amino acids long. Germline V lookup: CDR1 SGHNT, CDR2 YYREEE (reference sequence). V lost 3 bases, J lost 2 bases, and 9 bases lay in between. The CDR3 region is CASSSGQTGNTIYF. CDR3 DNA: TGTGCCAGCAGCTCAGGACAGACTGGAAACACCATATATTTT.

The chain combines TRBV11-2 with TRBJ2-7; D is perhaps TRBD2 (7 bases). The CDR3 is 15 residues long. Trimming took 1 base from V and 5 from J, leaving 15 bases between them. The germline V gene has CDR1 SGHAT and CDR2 FQNNGV. The CDR3 nucleotides are TGTGCCAGCAGCTTAGGGGGCGGGGGACAACACGAGCAGTACTTC. This codes for CASSLGGGGQHEQYF. The full variable domain, completed using reference TRBV11-2 and TRBJ2-7, is EAGVAQSPRYKIIEKRQSVAFWCNPISGHATLYWYQQILGQGPKLLIQFQNNGVVDDSQLPKDRFSAERLKGVDSTLKIQPAKLEDSAVYLCASSLGGGGQHEQYFGPGTRLTVT.

The gene calls are TRBV7-9 and TRBJ1-6; possibly TRBD1 for D (6 bases). The CDR3 spans 15 residues. Germline CDR1 is SEHNR and CDR2 is FQNEAQ (reference sequence). V lost 5 bases, J lost 7 bases, and 15 bases lay in between. The CDR3 DNA is TGTGCCAGCAGCCCCAGGGGTGGAGAGAATTCACCCCTCCACTTT. Protein sequence: CASSPRGGENSPLHF. Supplemented by reference TRBV7-9 and TRBJ1-6, the full variable domain reads DTGVSQNPRHKITKRGQNVTFRCDPISEHNRLYWYRQTLGQGPEFLTYFQNEAQLEKSRLLSDRFSAERPKGSFSTLEIQRTEQGDSAMYLCASSPRGGENSPLHFGNGTRLTVT.

The CDR3 here is CAWSFSSSYEQYF. In nucleotides, the CDR3 is TGTGCCTGGAGTTTTTCCAGTTCCTACGAGCAGTACTTC. The rearrangement joins TRBV30 to TRBJ2-7; no clear D. The CDR3 sequence is 13 residues long. CDR1 and CDR2 (germline): GTSNPN, SVGIG (reference sequence). With 2 bases removed from V and 1 base from J, the gap between germline ends came to 9 bases.

The J gene is TRBJ1-1, the V gene TRBV7-2; D gene ambiguous. From germline, CDR1 is SGHTA and CDR2 FQGNSA. The ends were cut back, 4 bases at V and 1 base at J, with 13 bases in the middle. The length of the CDR3 is 15 residues. The CDR3: CASSSQTTPNTEAFF. CDR3 sequence (DNA): TGTGCCAGCAGCTCCCAAACGACACCGAACACTGAAGCTTTCTTT.

This clone was recorded once. The V and J genes are TRBV9 and TRBJ1-3; D perhaps matches TRBD1 (6 bases). The CDR3 consists of 18 residues. CDR1 and CDR2 from the germline V gene are SGDLS and YYNGEE. Trimming pared 4 bases from V and 5 bases from J, leaving 25 bases between. CDR3 protein: CASSPSARNDRYRNTIYF. The CDR3 DNA reads as TGTGCCAGCAGCCCTAGTGCCCGAAACGACAGGTACCGAAACACCATATATTTT.

The rearrangement joins TRBV9 to TRBJ2-7, with D possibly being TRBD2 (6 bases). Looked up from germline, CDR1 is SGDLS and CDR2 is YYNGEE. The ends were cut back, 0 bases at V and 0 bases at J, with 22 bases in the middle. This CDR3 contains 19 residues. CDR3 residues: CASSVGGAWGERSSYEQYF. In DNA, the CDR3 is TGTGCCAGCAGCGTAGGAGGGGCTTGGGGGGAAAGAAGCTCCTACGAGCAGTACTTC.